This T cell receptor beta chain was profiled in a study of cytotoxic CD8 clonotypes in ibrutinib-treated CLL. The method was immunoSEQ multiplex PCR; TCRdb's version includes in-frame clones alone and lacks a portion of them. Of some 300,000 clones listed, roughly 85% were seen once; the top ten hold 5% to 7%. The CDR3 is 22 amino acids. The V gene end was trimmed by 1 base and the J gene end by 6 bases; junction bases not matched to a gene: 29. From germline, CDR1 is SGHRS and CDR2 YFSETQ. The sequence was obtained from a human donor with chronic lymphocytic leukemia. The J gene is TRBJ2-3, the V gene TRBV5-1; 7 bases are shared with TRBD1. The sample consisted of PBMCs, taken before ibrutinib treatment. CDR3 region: CASSLPLPLGGFSRDREDTQYF. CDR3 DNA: TGCGCCAGCAGCTTGCCGCTCCCCCTTGGAGGCTTCTCTAGAGACAGGGAGGATACGCAGTATTTT.